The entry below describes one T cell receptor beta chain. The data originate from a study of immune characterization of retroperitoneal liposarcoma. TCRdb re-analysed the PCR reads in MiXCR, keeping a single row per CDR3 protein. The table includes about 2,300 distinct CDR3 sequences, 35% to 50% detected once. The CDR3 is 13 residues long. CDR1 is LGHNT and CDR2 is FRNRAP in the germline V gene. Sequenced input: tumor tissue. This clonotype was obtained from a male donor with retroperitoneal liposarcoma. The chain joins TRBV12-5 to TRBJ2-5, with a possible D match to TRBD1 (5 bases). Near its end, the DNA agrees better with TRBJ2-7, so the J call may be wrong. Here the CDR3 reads CASGQGGAAEQYF. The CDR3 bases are TGTGCTAGTGGCCAGGGTGGGGCGGCCGAGCAGTACTTC.